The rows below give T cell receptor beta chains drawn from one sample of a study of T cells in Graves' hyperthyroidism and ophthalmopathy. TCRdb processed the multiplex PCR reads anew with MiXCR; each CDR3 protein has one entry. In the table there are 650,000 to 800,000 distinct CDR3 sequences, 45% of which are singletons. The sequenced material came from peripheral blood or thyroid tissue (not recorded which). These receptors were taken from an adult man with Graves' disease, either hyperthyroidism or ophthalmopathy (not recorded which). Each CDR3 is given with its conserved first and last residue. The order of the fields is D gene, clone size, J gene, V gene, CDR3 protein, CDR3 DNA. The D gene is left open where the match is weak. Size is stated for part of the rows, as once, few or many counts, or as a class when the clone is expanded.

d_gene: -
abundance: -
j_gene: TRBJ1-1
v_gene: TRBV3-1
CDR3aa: CASSQVIDMNTEAFF
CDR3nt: TGTGCCAGCAGCCAAGTTATTGACATGAACACTGAAGCTTTCTTT

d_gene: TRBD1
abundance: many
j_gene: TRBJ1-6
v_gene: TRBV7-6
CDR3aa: CASSLEGAGQVAPLHF
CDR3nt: TGTGCCAGCAGCTTAGAGGGAGCCGGACAGGTGGCACCCCTCCACTTT

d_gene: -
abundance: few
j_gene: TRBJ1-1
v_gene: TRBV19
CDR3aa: CASSDSTSTEAFF
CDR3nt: TGTGCCAGTAGTGACAGTACGAGCACTGAAGCTTTCTTT

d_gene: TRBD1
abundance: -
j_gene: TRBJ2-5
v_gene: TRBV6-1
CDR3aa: CASRGTGIESQYF
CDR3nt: TGTGCCAGCAGGGGGACAGGGATTGAGTCCCAGTACTTC

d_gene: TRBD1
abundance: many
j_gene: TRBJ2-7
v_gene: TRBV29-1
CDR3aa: CSVRQGSSYEQYF
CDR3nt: TGCAGCGTACGACAGGGGAGCTCCTACGAGCAGTACTTC

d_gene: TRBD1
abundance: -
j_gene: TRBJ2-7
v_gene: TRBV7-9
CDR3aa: CASSSRDRGSEQYF
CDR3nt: TGTGCCAGCAGCAGCCGGGACAGGGGGAGCGAGCAGTACTTC

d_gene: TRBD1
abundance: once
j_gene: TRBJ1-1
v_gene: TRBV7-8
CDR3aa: CASSIAGGRSTEAFF
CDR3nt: TGTGCCAGCAGCATAGCAGGGGGGCGCAGCACTGAAGCTTTCTTT

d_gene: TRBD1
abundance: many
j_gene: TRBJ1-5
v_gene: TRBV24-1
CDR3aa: CATSASNRGSNQPQHF
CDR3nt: TGTGCCACCAGTGCCTCCAACAGGGGTAGCAATCAGCCCCAGCATTTT

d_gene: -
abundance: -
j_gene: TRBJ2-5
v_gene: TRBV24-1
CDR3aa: CATSDFVSGTQYF
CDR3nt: TGTGCCACCAGTGATTTCGTAAGTGGGACCCAGTACTTC

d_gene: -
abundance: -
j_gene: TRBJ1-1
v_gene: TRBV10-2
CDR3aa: CASSLFRVTEAFF
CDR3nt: TGTGCCAGCAGCTTATTCAGGGTCACTGAAGCTTTCTTT

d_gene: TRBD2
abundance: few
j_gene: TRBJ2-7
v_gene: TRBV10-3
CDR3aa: CAIRLGGSSDEQYF
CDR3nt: TGTGCCATCAGGTTGGGCGGGAGTAGCGACGAGCAGTACTTC

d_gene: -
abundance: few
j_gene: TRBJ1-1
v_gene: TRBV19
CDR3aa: CASKGQTSNTEAFF
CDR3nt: TGTGCCAGTAAGGGGCAGACCTCGAACACTGAAGCTTTCTTT

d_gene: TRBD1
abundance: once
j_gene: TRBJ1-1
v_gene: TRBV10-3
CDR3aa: CAISSDRGNTEAFF
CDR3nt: TGTGCCATCAGTTCCGACAGGGGAAATACTGAAGCTTTCTTT

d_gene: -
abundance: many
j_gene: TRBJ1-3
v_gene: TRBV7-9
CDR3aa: CASYGGGLSDTIYF
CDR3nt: TGTGCCAGTTATGGCGGGGGGCTGTCGGACACCATATATTTT

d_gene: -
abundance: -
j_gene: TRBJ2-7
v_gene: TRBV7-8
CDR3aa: CASSDRPQGYEQYF
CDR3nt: TGTGCCAGCAGCGACAGGCCACAGGGCTACGAGCAGTACTTC

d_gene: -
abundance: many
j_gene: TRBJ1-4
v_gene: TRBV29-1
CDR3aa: CSVGMGRGEKLFF
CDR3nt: TGCAGCGTTGGGATGGGGAGGGGTGAAAAACTGTTTTTT

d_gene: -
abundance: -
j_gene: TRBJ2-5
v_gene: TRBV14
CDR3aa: CASSQSGHGVGETQYF
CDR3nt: TGTGCCAGCAGCCAAAGCGGTCACGGGGTTGGGGAGACCCAGTACTTC

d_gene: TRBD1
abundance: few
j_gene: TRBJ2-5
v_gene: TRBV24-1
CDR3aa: CATSDPGQGVVLIQETQYF
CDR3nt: TGTGCCACCAGTGACCCCGGACAGGGGGTGGTTCTTATACAAGAGACCCAGTACTTC

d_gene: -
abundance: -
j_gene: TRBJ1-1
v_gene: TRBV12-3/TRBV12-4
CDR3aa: CASSFRDKGAEAFF
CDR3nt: TGTGCCAGCAGTTTCCGGGACAAAGGAGCTGAAGCTTTCTTT

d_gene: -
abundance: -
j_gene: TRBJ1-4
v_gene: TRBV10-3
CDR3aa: CAISRTEEKLFF
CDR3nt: TGTGCCATCAGCAGGACAGAAGAAAAACTGTTTTTT

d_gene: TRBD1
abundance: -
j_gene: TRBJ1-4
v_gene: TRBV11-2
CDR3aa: CASRETGDPEKLFF
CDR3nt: TGTGCCAGCAGGGAGACAGGGGACCCTGAAAAACTGTTTTTT

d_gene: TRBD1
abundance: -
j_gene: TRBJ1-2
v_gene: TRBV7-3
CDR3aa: CASSFQDRVYGYTF
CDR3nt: TGTGCCAGCAGCTTCCAAGACAGGGTCTATGGCTACACCTTC

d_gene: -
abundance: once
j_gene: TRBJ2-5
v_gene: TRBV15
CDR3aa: CATSRGAQETQYF
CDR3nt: TGTGCCACCAGCAGGGGCGCCCAAGAGACCCAGTACTTC

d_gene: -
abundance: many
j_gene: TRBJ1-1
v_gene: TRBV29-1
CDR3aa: CSVDGRGVNTEAFF
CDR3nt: TGCAGCGTTGACGGACGGGGGGTGAACACTGAAGCTTTCTTT

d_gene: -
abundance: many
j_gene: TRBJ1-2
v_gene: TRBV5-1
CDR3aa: CASSTDGTTGYTF
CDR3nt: TGCGCCAGCAGCACCGACGGGACGACTGGCTACACCTTC

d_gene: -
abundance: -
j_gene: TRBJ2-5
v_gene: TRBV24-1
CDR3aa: CATSDLGQYF
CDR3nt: TGTGCCACCAGTGATTTGGGCCAGTACTTC

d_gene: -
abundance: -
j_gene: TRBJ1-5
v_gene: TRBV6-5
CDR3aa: CASSPTADSNQPQHF
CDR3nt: TGTGCCAGCAGCCCGACAGCCGATAGCAATCAGCCCCAGCATTTT

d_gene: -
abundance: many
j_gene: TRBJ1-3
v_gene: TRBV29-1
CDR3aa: CSVQGGNTIYF
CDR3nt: TGCAGCGTCCAGGGTGGAAACACCATATATTTT

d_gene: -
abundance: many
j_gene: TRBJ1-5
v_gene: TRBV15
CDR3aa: CATSRGGSGQPQHF
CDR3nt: TGTGCCACCAGCAGAGGAGGGTCGGGTCAGCCCCAGCATTTT

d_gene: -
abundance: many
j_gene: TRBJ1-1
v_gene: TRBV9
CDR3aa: CASSPEEGNTEAFF
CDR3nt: TGTGCCAGCAGCCCCGAGGAGGGCAACACTGAAGCTTTCTTT

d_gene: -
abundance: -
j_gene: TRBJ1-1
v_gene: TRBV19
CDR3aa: CASRDPTNEALF
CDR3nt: TGTGCCAGCCGGGACCCAACTAATGAAGCTCTCTTT

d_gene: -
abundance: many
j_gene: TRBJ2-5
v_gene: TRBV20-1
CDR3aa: CSARAFGTVKETQYF
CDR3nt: TGCAGTGCTAGAGCGTTTGGGACTGTGAAAGAGACCCAGTACTTC

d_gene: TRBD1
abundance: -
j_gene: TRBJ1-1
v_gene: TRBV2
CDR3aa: CASNRQGTGNTEAFF
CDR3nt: TGTGCCAGCAACCGACAGGGGACAGGGAACACTGAAGCTTTCTTT

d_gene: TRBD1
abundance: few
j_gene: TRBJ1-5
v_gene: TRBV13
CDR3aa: CASTTGGLPQHF
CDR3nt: TGTGCCAGCACGACAGGGGGCTTGCCCCAGCATTTT

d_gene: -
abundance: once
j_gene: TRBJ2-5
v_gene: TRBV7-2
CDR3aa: CASSLTGLIETQYF
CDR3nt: TGTGCCAGCAGCTTAACGGGGTTGATAGAGACCCAGTACTTC

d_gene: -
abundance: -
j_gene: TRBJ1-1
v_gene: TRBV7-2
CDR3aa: CASSPGGWGVNTEAFF
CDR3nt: TGTGCCAGCAGCCCGGGGGGGTGGGGGGTGAACACTGAAGCTTTCTTT

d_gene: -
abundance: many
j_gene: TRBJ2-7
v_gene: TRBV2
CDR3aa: CASSEQRSYEQYF
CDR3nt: TGTGCCAGCAGTGAACAGAGGTCCTACGAGCAGTACTTC

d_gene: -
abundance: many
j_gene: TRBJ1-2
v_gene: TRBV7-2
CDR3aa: CASSLREGSGYTF
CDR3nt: TGTGCCAGCAGCCTAAGGGAGGGGAGTGGCTACACCTTC

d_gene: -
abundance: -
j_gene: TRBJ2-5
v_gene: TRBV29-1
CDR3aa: CSVAGLEETQYF
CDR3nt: TGCAGCGTTGCAGGGTTGGAGGAGACCCAGTACTTC

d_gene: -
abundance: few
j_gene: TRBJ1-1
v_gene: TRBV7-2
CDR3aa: CASSPRISGNGTEAFF
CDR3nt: TGTGCCAGCAGCCCGCGAATATCTGGGAATGGCACTGAAGCTTTCTTT